Below, one TCR beta chain is given with its context. This entry is derived from a study of blood T cell repertoires in COVID-19. The wider study: Some COVID-19 samples were acute and others convalescent; all came from the United States, Italy and Spain.

All enrollees were about 18 to 89 years old and from about two dozen US areas. Participants had their cohort set by participant-reported clinical history. In the authors' methods: By means of reference gene primer amplification, nucleated cell counts were estimated. The method was immunoSEQ multiplex PCR; TCRdb's version includes in-frame clones alone and lacks a portion of them. Clone size and the V and J calls come from that table; the DNA yielded D and trimming. Of some 240,000 clones in the sample, around 87% were seen once. V lost 10 bases, J lost 0 bases, and 5 bases stayed unmatched. In germline, CDR1 is MNHNY, CDR2 SVGAGI (reference sequence). This CDR3 is built from 13 residues.

Specimen: PBMCs or T cells enriched from blood (not recorded which). The clonotype was recovered from a woman aged 40 to 55 with acute COVID-19. V usage is TRBV6-6 and J usage is TRBJ1-2; 7 bases match TRBD1. Here the CDR3 DNA reads TGTGCCATGAGGGACAGATCTAACTATGGCTACACCTTC. Encoded protein: CAMRDRSNYGYTF.